This T cell receptor beta chain was recovered during a study of blood T cells in healthy people across ages. This clonotype occurred a few times. The CDR3 runs to 16 residues. Trimming pared 7 bases from V and 9 bases from J, leaving 25 bases between. Germline CDR1 reads LNHNV; CDR2 reads YYDKDF (reference sequence). Then a second PCR, running roughly 7 to 11 cycles, was carried out with a sample-barcoded 5' primer and a J-beta primer mix. TCRdb re-called the 5' RACE reads through MiXCR, storing one row per CDR3 protein. This sample has roughly 800,000 distinct CDR3 sequences, with 58% found just once.

The clonotype comes from a man younger than 45 in good health. Specimen: blood. The chain has TRBV15 and TRBJ2-1; D is perhaps TRBD1 or TRBD2 (6 bases each). This chain's CDR3 is CATTRERGEFLGEQFF. CDR3 DNA: TGTGCCACCACACGCGAGAGGGGGGAGTTCTTGGGTGAGCAGTTCTTC.